The rows below give T cell receptor beta chains drawn from one sample of a study of blood T cell repertoires in COVID-19. Assay used: immunoSEQ multiplex PCR; TCRdb lists only in-frame clones, some missing. The sample carries around 460,000 clones, roughly 89% recorded once. The sequenced sample was peripheral blood. These receptors were collected from a man between 18 and 29 years old with COVID-19, enrolled during active disease. The CDR3 runs from the conserved cysteine through the conserved F or W. Fields, in order: D gene, J gene, clone size, V gene, CDR3 DNA, CDR3 protein. The D gene is left open where the match is weak. Clone size is not always given. Where it is, it says once, few, many or a class for expanded clones.

d_call: NA; j_call: TRBJ2-1; clone_size: NA; v_call: TRBV2; cdr3_nt: TGTGCCAGCAGTCCACAGGGAATCAATGAGCAGTTCTTC; cdr3_aa: CASSPQGINEQFF
d_call: TRBD1; j_call: TRBJ1-1; clone_size: NA; v_call: TRBV27; cdr3_nt: TGTGCCAGCAGTTTACAAGGGGGCTTTGAAGCTTTCTTT; cdr3_aa: CASSLQGGFEAFF
d_call: TRBD2; j_call: TRBJ2-2; clone_size: NA; v_call: TRBV5-4; cdr3_nt: TGTGCCAGCAGCTTTCGAGCGGGAGGGAACACCGGGGAGCTGTTTTTT; cdr3_aa: CASSFRAGGNTGELFF
d_call: NA; j_call: TRBJ1-5; clone_size: NA; v_call: TRBV19; cdr3_nt: TGTGCCAGTATGGGGCAGGGGAATCAGCCCCAGCATTTT; cdr3_aa: CASMGQGNQPQHF
d_call: NA; j_call: TRBJ1-2; clone_size: NA; v_call: TRBV28; cdr3_nt: TGTGCCAGCACCTTAAGGAGCTCCAGCCGATACACCTTC; cdr3_aa: CASTLRSSSRYTF
d_call: TRBD1; j_call: TRBJ2-7; clone_size: NA; v_call: TRBV20-1; cdr3_nt: TGCAGTGCTGAGACAGGGGACGAGCAGTACTTC; cdr3_aa: CSAETGDEQYF
d_call: TRBD2; j_call: TRBJ2-3; clone_size: NA; v_call: TRBV7-9; cdr3_nt: TGTGCCAGCAGCTCCCCCCGCGGGAGGAGAACAGATACGCAGTATTTT; cdr3_aa: CASSSPRGRRTDTQYF
d_call: TRBD2; j_call: TRBJ2-1; clone_size: NA; v_call: TRBV7-3; cdr3_nt: TGTGCCAGCAGCCCTCTCGGGACTAGCGACAACAATGAGCAGTTCTTC; cdr3_aa: CASSPLGTSDNNEQFF
d_call: NA; j_call: TRBJ2-1; clone_size: NA; v_call: TRBV24-1; cdr3_nt: TGTGCCACCAGTGATTCGTCGGGACTTAATAATGAGCAGTTCTTC; cdr3_aa: CATSDSSGLNNEQFF
d_call: NA; j_call: TRBJ2-3; clone_size: NA; v_call: TRBV2; cdr3_nt: TGTGCCAGCAGTGAAGTCAGGGCCGGTAAGACGCAGTATTTT; cdr3_aa: CASSEVRAGKTQYF
d_call: NA; j_call: TRBJ1-5; clone_size: NA; v_call: TRBV5-1; cdr3_nt: TGCGCCAGCAGCCCGGGCACAGGAGATCAGCCCCAGCATTTT; cdr3_aa: CASSPGTGDQPQHF
d_call: TRBD2; j_call: TRBJ2-3; clone_size: NA; v_call: TRBV11-3; cdr3_nt: TGTGCCAGCAGCCCACGACTAGCGGGACCCACAGATACGCAGTATTTT; cdr3_aa: CASSPRLAGPTDTQYF
d_call: NA; j_call: TRBJ1-5; clone_size: NA; v_call: TRBV21-1; cdr3_nt: TGTGCCAGCAGCAAAGCCCGGTGTGGGCAACTTCAGCCCCAGCATTTT; cdr3_aa: CASSKARCGQLQPQHF
d_call: TRBD1; j_call: TRBJ2-7; clone_size: NA; v_call: TRBV7-9; cdr3_nt: TGTGCCAGCAGCTTTTACGGACAGGGAACCTACGAGCAGTACTTC; cdr3_aa: CASSFYGQGTYEQYF
d_call: NA; j_call: TRBJ1-1; clone_size: NA; v_call: TRBV7-2; cdr3_nt: TGTGCCAGCAGCCCCCAACGACTGTATATGAACACTGAAGCTTTCTTT; cdr3_aa: CASSPQRLYMNTEAFF
d_call: TRBD1; j_call: TRBJ1-2; clone_size: NA; v_call: TRBV15; cdr3_nt: TGTGCCACCAGCGCCAGGACAGGGGGACTCTATGGCTACACCTTC; cdr3_aa: CATSARTGGLYGYTF
d_call: NA; j_call: TRBJ1-2; clone_size: NA; v_call: TRBV10-2; cdr3_nt: TGCGCCAGCAGTGAGTCGATTCCGGTTGGCTATGGCTACACCTTC; cdr3_aa: CASSESIPVGYGYTF
d_call: TRBD2; j_call: TRBJ2-7; clone_size: NA; v_call: TRBV7-9; cdr3_nt: TGTGCCAGCAGCTTAGGGCTAGCGGGGGGTGTCGGGTCCTACGAGCAGTACTTC; cdr3_aa: CASSLGLAGGVGSYEQYF
d_call: NA; j_call: TRBJ1-3; clone_size: NA; v_call: TRBV29-1; cdr3_nt: TGCAGCGCCAGGGGTTCGGGAAACACCATATATTTT; cdr3_aa: CSARGSGNTIYF
d_call: NA; j_call: TRBJ1-1; clone_size: NA; v_call: TRBV20-1; cdr3_nt: TGCAGTGCTAGTCGGGCAGGAGGACCGAACACTGAAGCTTTCTTT; cdr3_aa: CSASRAGGPNTEAFF
d_call: TRBD1; j_call: TRBJ2-7; clone_size: NA; v_call: TRBV19; cdr3_nt: TGTGCCAGTGCCACAGGGGACGAGCAGTACTTC; cdr3_aa: CASATGDEQYF
d_call: NA; j_call: TRBJ2-1; clone_size: NA; v_call: TRBV19; cdr3_nt: TGTGCCAGTAGTATTAGTGATAGCGCCCTAACCTTTAACAATGAGCAGTTCTTC; cdr3_aa: CASSISDSALTFNNEQFF
d_call: NA; j_call: TRBJ2-1; clone_size: few; v_call: TRBV4-1; cdr3_nt: TGCGCCAGCAGCCCCAGCCCGGGGAGTGGCTACAATGAGCAGTTCTTC; cdr3_aa: CASSPSPGSGYNEQFF
d_call: TRBD2; j_call: TRBJ2-3; clone_size: NA; v_call: TRBV12-3/TRBV12-4; cdr3_nt: TGTGCCAGCAGTTTACCTACTAGCGGAATGCAGTATTTT; cdr3_aa: CASSLPTSGMQYF
d_call: NA; j_call: TRBJ2-2; clone_size: NA; v_call: TRBV18; cdr3_nt: TGTGCCAGCTCAATCACGAACACCGGGGAGCTGTTTTTT; cdr3_aa: CASSITNTGELFF